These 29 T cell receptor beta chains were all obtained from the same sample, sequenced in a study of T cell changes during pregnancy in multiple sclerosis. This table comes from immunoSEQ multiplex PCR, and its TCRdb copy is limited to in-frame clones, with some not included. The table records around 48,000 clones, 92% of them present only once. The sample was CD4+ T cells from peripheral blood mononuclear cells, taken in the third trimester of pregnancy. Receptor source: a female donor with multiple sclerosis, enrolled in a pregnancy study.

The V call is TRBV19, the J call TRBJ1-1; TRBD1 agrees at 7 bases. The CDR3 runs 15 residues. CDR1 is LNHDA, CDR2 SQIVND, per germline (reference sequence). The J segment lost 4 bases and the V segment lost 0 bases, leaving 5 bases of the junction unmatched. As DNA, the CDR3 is TGTGCCAGTAGTATAGATCATCACAGGGGCACTGAAGCTTTCTTT. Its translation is CASSIDHHRGTEAFF.

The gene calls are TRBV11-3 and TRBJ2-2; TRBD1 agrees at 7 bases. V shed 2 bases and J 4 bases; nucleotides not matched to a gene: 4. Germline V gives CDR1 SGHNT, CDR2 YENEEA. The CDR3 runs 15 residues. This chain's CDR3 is CASSLTGVSTGELFF. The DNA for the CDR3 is TGTGCCAGCAGCTTAACAGGGGTTAGCACCGGGGAGCTGTTTTTT.

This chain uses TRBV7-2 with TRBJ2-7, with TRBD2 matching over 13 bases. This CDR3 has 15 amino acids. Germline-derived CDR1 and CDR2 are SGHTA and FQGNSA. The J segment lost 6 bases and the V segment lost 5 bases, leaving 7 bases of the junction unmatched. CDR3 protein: CASSLRTSGSAEQYF. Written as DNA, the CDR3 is TGTGCCAGCAGCCTCCGGACTAGCGGGAGTGCCGAGCAGTACTTC.

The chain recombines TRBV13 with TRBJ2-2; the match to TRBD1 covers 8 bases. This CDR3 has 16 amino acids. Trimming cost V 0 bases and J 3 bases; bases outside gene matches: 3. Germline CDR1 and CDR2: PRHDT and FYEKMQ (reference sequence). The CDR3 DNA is TGTGCCAGCAGCTTAGGGACAGGGGTAGACACCGGGGAGCTGTTTTTT. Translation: CASSLGTGVDTGELFF.

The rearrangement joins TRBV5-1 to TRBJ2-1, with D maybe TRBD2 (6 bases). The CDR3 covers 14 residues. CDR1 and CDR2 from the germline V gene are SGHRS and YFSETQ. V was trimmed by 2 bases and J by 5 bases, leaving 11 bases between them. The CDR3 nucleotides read TGCGCCAGCAGCTTAGGGGACTTGAACAATGAGCAGTTCTTC. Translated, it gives CASSLGDLNNEQFF.

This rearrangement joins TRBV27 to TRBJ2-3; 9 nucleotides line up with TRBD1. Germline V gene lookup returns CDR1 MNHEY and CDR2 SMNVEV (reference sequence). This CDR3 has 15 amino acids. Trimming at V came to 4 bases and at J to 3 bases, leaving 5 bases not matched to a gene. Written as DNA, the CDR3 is TGTGCCAGCAGTTCCAGGGACAGGGATACAGATACGCAGTATTTT. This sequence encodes CASSSRDRDTDTQYF.

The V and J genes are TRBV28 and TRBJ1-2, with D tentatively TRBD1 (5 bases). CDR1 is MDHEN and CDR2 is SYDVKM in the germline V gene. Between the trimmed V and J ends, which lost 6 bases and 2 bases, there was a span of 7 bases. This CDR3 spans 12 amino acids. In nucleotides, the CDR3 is TGTGCCAGCAGAACAGGCAACTATGGCTACACCTTC. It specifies CASRTGNYGYTF.

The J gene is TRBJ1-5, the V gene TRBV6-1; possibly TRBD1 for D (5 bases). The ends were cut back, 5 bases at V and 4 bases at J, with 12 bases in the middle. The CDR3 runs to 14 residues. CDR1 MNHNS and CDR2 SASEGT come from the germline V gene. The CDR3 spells CASSRRGGNQPQHF. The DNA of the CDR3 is TGTGCCAGCAGTCGACGGGGGGGGAATCAGCCCCAGCATTTT.

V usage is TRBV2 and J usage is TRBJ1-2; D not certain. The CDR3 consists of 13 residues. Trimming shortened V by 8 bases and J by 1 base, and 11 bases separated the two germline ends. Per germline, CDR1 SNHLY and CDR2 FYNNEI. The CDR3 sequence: CASRVLVNYGYTF. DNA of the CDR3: TGTGCCAGCCGAGTGCTGGTTAACTATGGCTACACCTTC.

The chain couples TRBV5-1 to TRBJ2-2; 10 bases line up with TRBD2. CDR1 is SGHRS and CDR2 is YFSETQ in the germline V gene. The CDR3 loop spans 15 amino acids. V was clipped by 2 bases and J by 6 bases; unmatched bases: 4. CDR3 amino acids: CASSLASGSSGELFF. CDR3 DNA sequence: TGCGCCAGCAGCTTAGCTAGCGGGAGTTCCGGGGAGCTGTTTTTT.

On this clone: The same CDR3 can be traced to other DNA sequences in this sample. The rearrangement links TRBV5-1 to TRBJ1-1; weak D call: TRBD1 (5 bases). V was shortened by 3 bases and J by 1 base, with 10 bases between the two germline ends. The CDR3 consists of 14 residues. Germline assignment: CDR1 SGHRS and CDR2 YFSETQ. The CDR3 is CASSSSTGNTEAFF. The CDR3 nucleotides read TGCGCCAGCAGCTCATCAACAGGGAACACTGAAGCTTTCTTT. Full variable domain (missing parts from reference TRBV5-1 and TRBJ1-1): KAGVTQTPRYLIKTRGQQVTLSCSPISGHRSVSWYQQTPGQGLQFLFEYFSETQRNKGNFPGRFSGRQFSNSRSEMNVSTLELGDSALYLCASSSSTGNTEAFFGQGTRLTVV.

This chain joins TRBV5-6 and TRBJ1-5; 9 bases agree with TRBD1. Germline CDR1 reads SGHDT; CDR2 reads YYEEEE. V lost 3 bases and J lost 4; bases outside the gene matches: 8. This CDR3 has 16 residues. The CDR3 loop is CASSSLDRGINQPQHF. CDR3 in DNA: TGTGCCAGCAGCTCCCTCGACAGGGGGATTAATCAGCCCCAGCATTTT. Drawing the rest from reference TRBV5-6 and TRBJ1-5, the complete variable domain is DAGVTQSPTHLIKTRGQQVTLRCSPKSGHDTVSWYQQALGQGPQFIFQYYEEEERQRGNFPDRFSGHQFPNYSSELNVNALLLGDSALYLCASSSLDRGINQPQHFGDGTRLSIL.

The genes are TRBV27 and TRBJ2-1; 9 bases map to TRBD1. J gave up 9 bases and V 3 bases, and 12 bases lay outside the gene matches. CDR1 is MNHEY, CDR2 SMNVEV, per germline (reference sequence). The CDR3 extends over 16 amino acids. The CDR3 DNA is TGTGCCAGCAGTTTCTCTGGGACAGGGAATAGGGTTGAGCAGTTCTTC. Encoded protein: CASSFSGTGNRVEQFF.

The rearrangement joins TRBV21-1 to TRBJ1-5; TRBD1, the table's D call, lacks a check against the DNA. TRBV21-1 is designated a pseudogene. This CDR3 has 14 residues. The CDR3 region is CASSNAGGNQPQHF. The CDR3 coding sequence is TGTGCCAGCAGCAACGCAGGGGGAAATCAGCCCCAGCATTTT.

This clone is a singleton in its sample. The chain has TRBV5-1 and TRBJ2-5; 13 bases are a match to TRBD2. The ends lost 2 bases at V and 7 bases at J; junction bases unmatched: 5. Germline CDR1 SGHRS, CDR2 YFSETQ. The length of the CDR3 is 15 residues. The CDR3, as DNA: TGCGCCAGCAGCTTCGGACTAGCGGGAGTCGGGACCCAGTACTTC. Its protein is CASSFGLAGVGTQYF. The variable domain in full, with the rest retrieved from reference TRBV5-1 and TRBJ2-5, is KAGVTQTPRYLIKTRGQQVTLSCSPISGHRSVSWYQQTPGQGLQFLFEYFSETQRNKGNFPGRFSGRQFSNSRSEMNVSTLELGDSALYLCASSFGLAGVGTQYFGPGTRLLVL.

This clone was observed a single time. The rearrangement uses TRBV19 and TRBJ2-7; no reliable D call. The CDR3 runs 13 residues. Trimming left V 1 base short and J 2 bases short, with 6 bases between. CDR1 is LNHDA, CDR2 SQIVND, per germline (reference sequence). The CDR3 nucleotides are TGTGCCAGTAGTATAGGCCACACCTACGAGCAGTACTTC. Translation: CASSIGHTYEQYF.

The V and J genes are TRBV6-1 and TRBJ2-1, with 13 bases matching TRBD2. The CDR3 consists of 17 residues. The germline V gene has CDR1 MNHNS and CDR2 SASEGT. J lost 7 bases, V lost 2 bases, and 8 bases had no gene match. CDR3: CASSEPTSGRAGNEQFF. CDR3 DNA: TGTGCCAGCAGTGAACCCACTAGCGGGAGGGCCGGGAATGAGCAGTTCTTC.

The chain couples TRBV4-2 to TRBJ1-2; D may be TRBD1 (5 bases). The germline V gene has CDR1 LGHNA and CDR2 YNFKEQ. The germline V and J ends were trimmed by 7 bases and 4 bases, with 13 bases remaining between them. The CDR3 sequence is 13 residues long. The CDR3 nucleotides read TGTGCCAGCACTCCTTCGGGGGGCTATGGCTACACCTTC. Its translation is CASTPSGGYGYTF.

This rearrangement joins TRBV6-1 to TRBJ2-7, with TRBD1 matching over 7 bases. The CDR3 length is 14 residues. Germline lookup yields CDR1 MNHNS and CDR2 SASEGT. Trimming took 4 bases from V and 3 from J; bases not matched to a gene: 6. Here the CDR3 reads CASSGYQGDYEQYF. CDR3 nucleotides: TGTGCCAGCAGTGGATACCAGGGGGACTACGAGCAGTACTTC.

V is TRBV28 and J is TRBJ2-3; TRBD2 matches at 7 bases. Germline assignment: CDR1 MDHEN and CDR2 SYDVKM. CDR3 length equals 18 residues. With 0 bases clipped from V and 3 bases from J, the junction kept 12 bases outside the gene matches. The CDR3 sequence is CASSLWAWGGLQTDTQYF. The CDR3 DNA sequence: TGTGCCAGCAGTTTATGGGCTTGGGGGGGACTCCAGACAGATACGCAGTATTTT.

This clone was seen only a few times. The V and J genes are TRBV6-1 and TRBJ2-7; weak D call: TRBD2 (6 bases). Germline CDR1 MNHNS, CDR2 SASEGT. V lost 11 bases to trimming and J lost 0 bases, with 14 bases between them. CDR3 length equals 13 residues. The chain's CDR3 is CAAAGRNSYEQYF. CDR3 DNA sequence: TGTGCCGCAGCGGGCAGAAACTCCTACGAGCAGTACTTC.

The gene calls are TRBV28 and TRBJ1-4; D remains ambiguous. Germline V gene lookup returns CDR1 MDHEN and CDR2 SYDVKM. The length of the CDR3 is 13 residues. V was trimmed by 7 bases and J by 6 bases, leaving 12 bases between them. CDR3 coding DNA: TGTGCCAGCATTAATCGAGGGTATGAAAAACTGTTTTTT. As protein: CASINRGYEKLFF.

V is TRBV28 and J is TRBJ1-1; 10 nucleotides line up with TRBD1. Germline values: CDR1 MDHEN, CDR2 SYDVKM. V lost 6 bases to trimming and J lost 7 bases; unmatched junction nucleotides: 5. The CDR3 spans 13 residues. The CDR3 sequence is CASRPGTGVEAFF. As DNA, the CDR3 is TGTGCCAGCAGGCCTGGGACAGGGGTTGAAGCTTTCTTT.

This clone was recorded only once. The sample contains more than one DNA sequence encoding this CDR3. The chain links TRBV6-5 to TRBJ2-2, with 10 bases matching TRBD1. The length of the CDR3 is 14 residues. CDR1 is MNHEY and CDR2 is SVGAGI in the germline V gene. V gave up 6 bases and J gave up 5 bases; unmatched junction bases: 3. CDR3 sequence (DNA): TGTGCCAGCAGGCGGACAGGGGGTACCGGGGAGCTGTTTTTT. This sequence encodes CASRRTGGTGELFF.

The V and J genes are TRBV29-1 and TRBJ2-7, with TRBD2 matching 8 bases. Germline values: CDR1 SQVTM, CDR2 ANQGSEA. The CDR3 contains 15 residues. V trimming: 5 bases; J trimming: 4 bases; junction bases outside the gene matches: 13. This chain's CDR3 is CSVSSGPSPQYEQYF. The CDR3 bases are TGCAGCGTTTCTAGCGGGCCTAGTCCCCAGTACGAGCAGTACTTC.

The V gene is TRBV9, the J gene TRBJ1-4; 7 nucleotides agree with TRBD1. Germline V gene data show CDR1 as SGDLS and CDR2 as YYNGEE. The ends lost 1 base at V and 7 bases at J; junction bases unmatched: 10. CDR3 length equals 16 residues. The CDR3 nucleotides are TGTGCCAGCAGCGTAAAGATTCAGGGGGTTGGTGAAAAACTGTTTTTT. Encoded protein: CASSVKIQGVGEKLFF.

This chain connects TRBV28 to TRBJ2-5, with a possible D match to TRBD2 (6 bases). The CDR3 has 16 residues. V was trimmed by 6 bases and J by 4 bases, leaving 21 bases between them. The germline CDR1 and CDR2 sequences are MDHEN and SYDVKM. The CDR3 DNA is TGTGCCAGCAGACCCCGTGGGCGTCGCGGGATAGAGACCCAGTACTTC. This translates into CASRPRGRRGIETQYF. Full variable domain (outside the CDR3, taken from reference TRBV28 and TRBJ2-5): DVKVTQSSRYLVKRTGEKVFLECVQDMDHENMFWYRQDPGLGLRLIYFSYDVKMKEKGDIPEGYSVSREKKERFSLILESASTNQTSMYLCASRPRGRRGIETQYFGPGTRLLVL.

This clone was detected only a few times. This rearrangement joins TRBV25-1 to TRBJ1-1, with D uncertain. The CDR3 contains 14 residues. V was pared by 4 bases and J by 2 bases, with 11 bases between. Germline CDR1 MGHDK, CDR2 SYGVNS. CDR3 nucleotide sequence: TGTGCCAGCAGTGCTTGGGGAGGCAACACTGAAGCTTTCTTT. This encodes CASSAWGGNTEAFF.

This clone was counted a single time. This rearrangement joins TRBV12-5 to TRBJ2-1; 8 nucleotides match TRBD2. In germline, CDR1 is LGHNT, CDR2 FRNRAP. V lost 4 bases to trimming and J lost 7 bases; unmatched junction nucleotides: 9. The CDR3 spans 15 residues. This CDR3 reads CASGSWTSRGNEQFF. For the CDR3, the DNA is TGTGCTAGTGGTTCCTGGACTAGCAGGGGTAATGAGCAGTTCTTC.